This T cell receptor beta chain was captured in a study of cytomegalovirus exposure and HLA in healthy donors. Findings of the study overall: The listing of 150 to 200 TCR beta chains classed them as cytomegalovirus-associated. In the 120 validation repertoires, about 94% of cluster scores exceeded 0, per a later analysis. The classifier, whose performance was assessed in both the original and validation cohorts, reportedly diagnosed cytomegalovirus status with high specificity and sensitivity.

CDR1 and CDR2 from the germline V gene are SGHDT and YYEEEE. This CDR3 region has 15 residues. V was pared by 5 bases and J by 2 bases, with 11 bases between. A remark on this clone: No antigen is known for it.

TCRdb's table, derived via immunoSEQ multiplex PCR, lists solely in-frame clones and lacks some. The sample has over 120,000 clones; 80% to 90% are singletons. This clonotype was obtained from a woman under 40 in good health and CMV-seropositive. J is TRBJ2-6 and V is TRBV5-6, with D tentatively TRBD1 (6 bases). Sequenced sample: PBMCs. The CDR3 loop is CASSQWGPGANVLTF. CDR3 DNA sequence: TGTGCCAGCAGTCAATGGGGGCCTGGGGCCAACGTCCTGACTTTC.